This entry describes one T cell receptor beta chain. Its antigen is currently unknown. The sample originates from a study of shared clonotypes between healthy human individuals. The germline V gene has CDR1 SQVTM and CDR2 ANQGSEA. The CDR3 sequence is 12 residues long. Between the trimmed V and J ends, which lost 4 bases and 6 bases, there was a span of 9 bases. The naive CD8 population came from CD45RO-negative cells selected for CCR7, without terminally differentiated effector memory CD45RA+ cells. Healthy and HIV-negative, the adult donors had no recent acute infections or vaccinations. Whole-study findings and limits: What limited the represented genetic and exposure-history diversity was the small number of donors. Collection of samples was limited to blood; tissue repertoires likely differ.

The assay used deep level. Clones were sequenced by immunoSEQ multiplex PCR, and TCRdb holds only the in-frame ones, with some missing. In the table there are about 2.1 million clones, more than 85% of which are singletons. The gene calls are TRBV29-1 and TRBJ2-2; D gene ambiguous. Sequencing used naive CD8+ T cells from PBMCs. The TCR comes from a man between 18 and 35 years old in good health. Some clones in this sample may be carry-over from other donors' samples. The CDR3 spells CSVVGSSGELFF. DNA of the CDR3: TGCAGCGTTGTTGGCTCCTCCGGGGAGCTGTTTTTT.